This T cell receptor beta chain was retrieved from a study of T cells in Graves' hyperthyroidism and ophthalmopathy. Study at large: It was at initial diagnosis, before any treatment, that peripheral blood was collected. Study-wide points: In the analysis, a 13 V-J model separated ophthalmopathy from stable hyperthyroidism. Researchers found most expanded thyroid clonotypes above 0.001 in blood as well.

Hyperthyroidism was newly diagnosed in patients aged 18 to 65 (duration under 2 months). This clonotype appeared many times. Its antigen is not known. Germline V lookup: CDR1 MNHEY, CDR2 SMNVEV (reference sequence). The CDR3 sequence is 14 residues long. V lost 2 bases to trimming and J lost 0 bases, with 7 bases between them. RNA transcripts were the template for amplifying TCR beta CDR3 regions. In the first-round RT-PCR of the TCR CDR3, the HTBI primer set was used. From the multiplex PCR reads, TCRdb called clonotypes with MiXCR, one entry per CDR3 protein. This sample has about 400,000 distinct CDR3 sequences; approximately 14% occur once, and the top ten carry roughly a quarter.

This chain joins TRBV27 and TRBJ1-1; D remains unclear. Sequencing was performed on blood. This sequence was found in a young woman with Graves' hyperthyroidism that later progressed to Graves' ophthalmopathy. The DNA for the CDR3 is TGTGCCAGCAGTTTAGGACTCATGAACACTGAAGCTTTCTTT. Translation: CASSLGLMNTEAFF.